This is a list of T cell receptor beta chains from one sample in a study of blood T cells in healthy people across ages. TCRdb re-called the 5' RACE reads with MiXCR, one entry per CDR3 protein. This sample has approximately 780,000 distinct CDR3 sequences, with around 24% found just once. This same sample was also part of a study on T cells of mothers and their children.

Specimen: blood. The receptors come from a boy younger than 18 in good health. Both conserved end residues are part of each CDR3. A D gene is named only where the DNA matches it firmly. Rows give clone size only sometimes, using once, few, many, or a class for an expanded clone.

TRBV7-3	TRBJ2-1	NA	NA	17	CASSLNVHRVGYNEQFF	TGTGCCAGCAGCTTAAACGTGCACCGGGTGGGCTACAATGAGCAGTTCTTC
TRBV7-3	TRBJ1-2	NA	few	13	CASSQDSSGGYTF	TGTGCCAGCAGCCAGGACAGCTCGGGGGGCTACACCTTC
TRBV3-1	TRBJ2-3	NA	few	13	CASSQGTTDTQYF	TGTGCCAGCAGTCAGGGGACGACCGATACGCAGTATTTT
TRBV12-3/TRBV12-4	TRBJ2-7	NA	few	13	CASRVVGRNEQYF	TGTGCCAGCAGGGTGGTGGGGAGAAACGAGCAGTACTTC
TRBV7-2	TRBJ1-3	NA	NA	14	CASSLRLPGNTIYF	TGTGCCAGCAGCTTAAGGCTCCCTGGAAACACCATATATTTT
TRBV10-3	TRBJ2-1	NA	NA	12	CAISSSGPEQFF	TGTGCCATCAGTTCGAGCGGGCCTGAGCAGTTCTTC
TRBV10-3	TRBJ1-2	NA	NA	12	CAIRVPMGGYTF	TGTGCCATCAGGGTCCCCATGGGGGGCTACACCTTC
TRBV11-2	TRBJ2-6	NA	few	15	CASSPRPQGANVLTF	TGTGCCAGCAGCCCCAGGCCCCAGGGGGCCAACGTCCTGACTTTC
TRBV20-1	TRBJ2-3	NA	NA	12	CSARASTDTQYF	TGCAGTGCTAGAGCATCCACAGATACGCAGTATTTT
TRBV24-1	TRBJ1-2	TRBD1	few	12	CATWTGGSGYTF	TGTGCCACCTGGACAGGGGGAAGTGGCTACACCTTC
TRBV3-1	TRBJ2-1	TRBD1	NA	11	CASSRQGAEFF	TGTGCCAGCAGCAGACAGGGGGCGGAGTTCTTC
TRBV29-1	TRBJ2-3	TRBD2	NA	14	CSVVAGGLTDTQYF	TGCAGCGTAGTAGCGGGGGGCCTCACAGATACGCAGTATTTT
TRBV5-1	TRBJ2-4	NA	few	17	CASSLGGYLLAKNIQYF	TGCGCCAGCAGCTTAGGGGGTTACTTACTAGCCAAAAACATTCAGTACTTC
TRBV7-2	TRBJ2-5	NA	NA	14	CASSPERARETQYF	TGTGCCAGCAGCCCAGAGAGGGCCCGAGAGACCCAGTACTTC
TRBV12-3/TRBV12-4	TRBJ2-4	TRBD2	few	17	CASSLRASGLAKNIQYF	TGTGCCAGCAGTTTAAGGGCTAGCGGGTTAGCCAAAAACATTCAGTACTTC
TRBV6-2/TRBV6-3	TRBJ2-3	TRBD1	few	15	CASSPPGQGADTQYF	TGTGCCAGCTCCCCTCCGGGACAGGGTGCAGATACGCAGTATTTT
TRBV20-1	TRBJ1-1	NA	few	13	CSARDIKNTEAFF	TGCAGCGCCCGGGACATTAAGAACACTGAAGCTTTCTTT
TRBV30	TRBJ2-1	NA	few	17	CAWSVRGTAQAGNEQFF	TGTGCCTGGAGTGTACGAGGAACTGCTCAAGCCGGGAATGAGCAGTTCTTC
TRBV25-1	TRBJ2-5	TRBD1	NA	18	CASSEFPGQGFGQETQYF	TGTGCCAGCAGTGAGTTTCCGGGACAGGGGTTTGGCCAAGAGACCCAGTACTTC
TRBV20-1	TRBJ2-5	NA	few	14	CSASAGRPQETQYF	TGCAGTGCTAGTGCGGGGAGGCCCCAAGAGACCCAGTACTTC
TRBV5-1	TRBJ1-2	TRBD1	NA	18	CASSLGRGGDRAHYGYTF	TGCGCCAGCAGCTTGGGGCGAGGGGGCGACAGGGCACACTATGGCTACACCTTC
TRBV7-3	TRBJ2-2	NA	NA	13	CASSSLVGGELFF	TGTGCCAGCAGCTCCTTGGTGGGCGGGGAGCTGTTTTTT
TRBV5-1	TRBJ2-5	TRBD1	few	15	CASSVPGTGDETQYF	TGCGCCAGCAGCGTCCCCGGGACAGGGGACGAGACCCAGTACTTC
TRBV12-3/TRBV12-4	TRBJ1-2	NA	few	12	CASSADTLGYTF	TGTGCCAGCAGTGCGGACACCTTAGGCTACACCTTC
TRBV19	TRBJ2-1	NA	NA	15	CATSRDTSSYNEQFF	TGTGCCACGTCCCGGGACACGAGCTCCTACAATGAGCAGTTCTTC
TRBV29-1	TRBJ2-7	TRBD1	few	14	CSVRTGGWSYEQYF	TGCAGCGTTAGGACAGGGGGCTGGTCCTACGAGCAGTACTTC
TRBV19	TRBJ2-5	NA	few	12	CASSMREETQYF	TGTGCCAGTAGTATGAGAGAAGAGACCCAGTACTTC
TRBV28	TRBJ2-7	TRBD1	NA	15	CASSTPGQLTYEQYF	TGTGCCAGCAGTACACCGGGACAGCTGACCTACGAGCAGTACTTC
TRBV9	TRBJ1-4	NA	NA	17	CASSPALWGTWGGKLFF	TGTGCCAGCAGCCCCGCCTTGTGGGGGACCTGGGGAGGAAAACTGTTTTTT
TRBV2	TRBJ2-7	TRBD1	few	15	CASPPPGQGVGEQYF	TGTGCCAGCCCCCCCCCGGGACAGGGGGTGGGCGAGCAGTACTTC
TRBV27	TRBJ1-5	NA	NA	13	CASRPTGDRPQHF	TGTGCCAGTAGGCCTACGGGGGACCGACCCCAGCATTTT
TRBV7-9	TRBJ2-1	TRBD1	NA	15	CASSLQGANHNEQFF	TGTGCCAGCAGTCTACAGGGGGCGAACCACAATGAGCAGTTCTTC
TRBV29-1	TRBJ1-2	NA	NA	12	CSVATAPYGYTF	TGCAGCGTTGCTACAGCGCCATATGGCTACACCTTC
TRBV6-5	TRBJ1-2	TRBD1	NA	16	CASSYSTGGVLYGYTF	TGTGCCAGCAGTTACTCTACAGGGGGCGTTCTTTATGGCTACACCTTC
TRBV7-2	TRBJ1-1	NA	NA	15	CASSVGGFLGTEAFF	TGTGCCAGCAGCGTAGGGGGGTTTCTTGGCACTGAAGCTTTCTTT
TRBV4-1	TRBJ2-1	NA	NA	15	CASSQIESSYNEQFF	TGCGCCAGCAGCCAAATCGAGAGCTCCTACAATGAGCAGTTCTTC
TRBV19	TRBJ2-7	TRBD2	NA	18	CASSLGLAGERAAYEQYF	TGTGCCAGTAGTTTAGGACTAGCGGGGGAGAGGGCCGCCTACGAGCAGTACTTC
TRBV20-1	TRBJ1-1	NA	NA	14	CSARDLTRSTEAFF	TGCAGTGCTAGAGATCTCACACGTAGCACTGAAGCTTTCTTT
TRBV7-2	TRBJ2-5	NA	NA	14	CASSYRVNDGTQYF	TGTGCCAGCAGCTATCGGGTCAACGATGGGACCCAGTACTTC
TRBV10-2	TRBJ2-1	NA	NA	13	CASSESIREGEFF	TGCGCCAGCAGTGAGTCGATCCGCGAGGGGGAGTTCTTC
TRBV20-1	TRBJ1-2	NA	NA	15	CSAYGTTEPIYGYTF	TGCAGTGCTTACGGGACTACAGAGCCCATCTATGGCTACACCTTC
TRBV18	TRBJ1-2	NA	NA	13	CASSPGRVGGYTF	TGTGCCAGCTCACCAGGGAGGGTTGGAGGCTACACCTTC
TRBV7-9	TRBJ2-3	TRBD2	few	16	CASSPSGGAKRDTQYF	TGTGCCAGCAGCCCTAGCGGGGGGGCCAAAAGAGATACGCAGTATTTT